The 4 T cell receptor beta chains below come from one sample, sequenced in a study of blood T cell repertoires in COVID-19. TCRdb's copy holds only in-frame clones and misses some; the assay was immunoSEQ multiplex PCR. The sample includes about 140,000 clones, 85% seen only once; the top ten take 2.5% to 3%. Source material: peripheral blood. These receptors came from a man in his fifties or sixties with acute or convalescent COVID-19.

This clone has a handful of counts. J is TRBJ2-7 and V is TRBV5-1, with a weak D call TRBD2 (5 bases). This CDR3 region has 14 residues. V gave up 0 bases and J gave up 4 bases, with 11 bases separating them. Germline V gene sequence: CDR1 SGHRS, CDR2 YFSETQ. The DNA for the CDR3 is TGCGCCAGCAGCTTGGAGGGCGAGGGATACGAGCAGTACTTC. Translating it yields CASSLEGEGYEQYF.

This clone was counted only a few times. The rearrangement links TRBV27 to TRBJ2-1, with a possible D match to TRBD1 (6 bases). This CDR3 is 12 amino acids long. CDR1 is MNHEY and CDR2 is SMNVEV in the germline V gene (reference sequence). The V gene lost 4 bases and the J gene lost 9 bases, with 10 bases spanning the gap. CDR3 region: CASSSGQLEQFF. The CDR3 DNA sequence: TGTGCCAGCAGTTCAGGACAGCTTGAGCAGTTCTTC.

With regard to this clone: Distinct nucleotide sequences in the sample also encode this CDR3. The chain employs TRBV6-5 and TRBJ2-7, with 9 bases identical to TRBD1. This CDR3 spans 15 amino acids. V was pared by 2 bases and J by 2 bases, with 4 bases of the junction left unmatched. CDR1 and CDR2 from the germline V gene are MNHEY and SVGAGI. The CDR3 region is CASSYSGTGPYEQYF. CDR3 DNA: TGTGCCAGCAGTTACAGTGGGACAGGGCCCTACGAGCAGTACTTC.

V gene TRBV6-5 combines with J gene TRBJ1-5; D gene uncertain. The CDR3 runs 15 residues. CDR1 and CDR2 (germline): MNHEY, SVGAGI. Trimming removed 6 bases from V and 3 bases from J, with 15 bases in between. This chain's CDR3 is CASSYNRVTNQPQHF. DNA for the CDR3: TGTGCCAGCAGCTATAACCGGGTTACCAATCAGCCCCAGCATTTT.